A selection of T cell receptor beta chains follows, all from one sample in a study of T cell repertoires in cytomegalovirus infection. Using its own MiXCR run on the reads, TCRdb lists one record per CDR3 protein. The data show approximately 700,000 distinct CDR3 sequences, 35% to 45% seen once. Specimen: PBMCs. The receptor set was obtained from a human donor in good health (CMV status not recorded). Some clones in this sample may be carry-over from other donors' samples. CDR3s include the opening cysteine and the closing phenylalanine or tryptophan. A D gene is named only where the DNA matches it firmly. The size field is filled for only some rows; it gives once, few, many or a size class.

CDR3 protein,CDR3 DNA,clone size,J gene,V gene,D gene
CATSGAQGPNSPLHF,TGTGCCACCAGCGGAGCACAGGGCCCTAATTCACCCCTCCACTTT,NA,TRBJ1-6,TRBV15,NA
CASSTPRGGIAKNIQYF,TGCGCCAGCAGCACCCCCCGGGGAGGGATAGCCAAAAACATTCAGTACTTC,NA,TRBJ2-4,TRBV4-1,TRBD2
CASSPDRMTYEQYF,TGTGCCAGCAGCCCGGACAGGATGACCTACGAGCAGTACTTC,few,TRBJ2-7,TRBV6-2/TRBV6-3,TRBD1
CASSQQRQGYHNEQFF,TGTGCCAGCAGCCAACAACGACAGGGATACCACAATGAGCAGTTCTTC,many,TRBJ2-1,TRBV7-8,TRBD1
CASRQQGVNEKLFF,TGCGCCAGCAGACAACAGGGGGTTAATGAAAAACTGTTTTTT,many,TRBJ1-4,TRBV4-1,TRBD1
CAIHTGELFF,TGTGCCATCCACACCGGGGAGCTGTTTTTT,few,TRBJ2-2,TRBV7-9,NA
CASSYTPRTGAHTDTQYF,TGTGCCAGCAGTTACACACCACGTACAGGGGCGCACACAGATACGCAGTATTTT,few,TRBJ2-3,TRBV6-5,TRBD1
CASSGDREAFF,TGTGCCAGCAGCGGGGACAGGGAAGCTTTCTTT,few,TRBJ1-1,TRBV3-1,TRBD1
CASSLAPTGSTDTQYF,TGTGCCAGCAGCTTAGCCCCTACAGGGAGCACAGATACGCAGTATTTT,NA,TRBJ2-3,TRBV11-2,NA
CASSLGWGRGRTEAFF,TGTGCCAGCAGCTTAGGGTGGGGGCGGGGGCGGACTGAAGCTTTCTTT,many,TRBJ1-1,TRBV7-2,NA
CASSDSGPYGYTF,TGTGCCAGCAGTGATTCCGGGCCCTATGGCTACACCTTC,few,TRBJ1-2,TRBV25-1,NA
CASSDYRLGSPRRNEQFF,TGTGCCAGCAGTGATTATCGACTCGGGAGTCCCCGCCGGAATGAGCAGTTCTTC,NA,TRBJ2-1,TRBV2,NA
CASKTADRAHSPLHF,TGTGCCAGCAAGACAGCTGACAGGGCGCATTCACCCCTCCACTTT,NA,TRBJ1-6,TRBV6-8,TRBD1
CASSGPSLETQYF,TGTGCCAGTAGTGGGCCTAGCCTAGAGACCCAGTACTTC,NA,TRBJ2-5,TRBV19,NA
CAISKSGTRDTKRNNSPLHF,TGTGCCATCAGTAAGTCCGGGACGAGGGACACAAAGAGAAATAATTCACCCCTCCACTTT,NA,TRBJ1-6,TRBV10-3,NA
CASSPLSRESYEQYF,TGTGCCAGCAGCCCCCTTTCGCGGGAGTCTTACGAGCAGTACTTC,NA,TRBJ2-7,TRBV11-2,TRBD2
CATRGPRQGLTDTQYF,TGTGCCACCAGGGGACCAAGACAGGGACTCACAGATACGCAGTATTTT,NA,TRBJ2-3,TRBV24-1,NA
CASSLALNTGELFF,TGTGCCAGCAGCTTAGCTCTAAACACCGGGGAGCTGTTTTTT,many,TRBJ2-2,TRBV7-2,NA
CASSPGGSGGASGELFF,TGTGCCAGCAGCCCCGGGGGTAGCGGGGGGGCCTCGGGGGAGCTGTTTTTT,few,TRBJ2-2,TRBV7-3,TRBD2
CASTELSGGNQPQHF,TGTGCCAGCACCGAGCTTAGTGGGGGCAATCAGCCCCAGCATTTT,NA,TRBJ1-5,TRBV2,NA
CASSLLPQNSEQYF,TGTGCCAGTAGTCTCCTCCCGCAGAATTCCGAGCAGTACTTC,once,TRBJ2-7,TRBV19,NA
CASSFIDRGLGYEQYF,TGTGCCAGCAGTTTTATAGACAGGGGGCTGGGCTACGAGCAGTACTTC,many,TRBJ2-7,TRBV7-6,TRBD1
CASSSDRERGYGYTF,TGTGCCAGCAGCTCGGACAGGGAGAGAGGCTATGGCTACACCTTC,few,TRBJ1-2,TRBV7-9,TRBD1
CASSSWGRGKGNEKLFF,TGTGCCAGCAGCTCCTGGGGACGGGGAAAGGGGAATGAAAAACTGTTTTTT,NA,TRBJ1-4,TRBV7-8,NA
CASSVAPGTSGYTF,TGTGCCAGCAGTGTCGCACCCGGGACTTCCGGCTACACCTTC,NA,TRBJ1-2,TRBV2,NA
CSARDQRGDGGPLHF,TGCAGTGCTAGAGATCAAAGGGGAGATGGAGGACCCCTCCACTTT,NA,TRBJ1-6,TRBV20-1,NA
CSVVGYTYNEQFF,TGCAGCGTTGTCGGATATACTTACAATGAGCAGTTCTTC,few,TRBJ2-1,TRBV29-1,NA
CASSLPGTGNSYEQYF,TGTGCCAGCAGTCTCCCCGGGACAGGGAACTCCTACGAGCAGTACTTC,NA,TRBJ2-7,TRBV28,TRBD1
CSASGRAEYYNEQFF,TGCAGTGCTAGCGGGAGGGCCGAGTACTACAATGAGCAGTTCTTC,NA,TRBJ2-1,TRBV20-1,TRBD2
CASSLGLSTEQYF,TGTGCCAGCAGTTTGGGGCTGTCTACCGAGCAGTACTTC,NA,TRBJ2-7,TRBV27,NA
CSATRTQFSQYF,TGCAGTGCTACTCGGACACAATTTTCCCAGTACTTC,once,TRBJ2-5,TRBV20-1,NA
CASSSSGSYEQYF,TGTGCCAGCAGCTCTAGCGGGTCCTACGAGCAGTACTTC,many,TRBJ2-7,TRBV7-2,TRBD2
CASSSGSEAEQFF,TGTGCCAGCAGCTCGGGTAGCGAGGCTGAGCAGTTCTTC,NA,TRBJ2-1,TRBV11-2,NA
CASSLQTGTGGTTYEQYF,TGTGCCAGCAGTTTGCAAACCGGGACAGGGGGTACGACCTACGAGCAGTACTTC,NA,TRBJ2-7,TRBV12-3/TRBV12-4,TRBD1
CASSLGRRGLAVSYNEQFF,TGTGCCAGCAGCTTAGGCCGGCGAGGACTAGCGGTCTCCTACAATGAGCAGTTCTTC,NA,TRBJ2-1,TRBV7-9,TRBD2
CASSLGQGTNEQYF,TGTGCCAGCAGCTTAGGTCAGGGGACCAACGAGCAGTACTTC,NA,TRBJ2-7,TRBV7-6,NA
CASRDQTANQPQHF,TGTGCCAGCAGAGATCAGACCGCGAATCAGCCCCAGCATTTT,NA,TRBJ1-5,TRBV6-1,NA
CASNRNPNEQYF,TGTGCCAGCAACAGGAATCCCAACGAGCAGTACTTC,NA,TRBJ2-7,TRBV28,NA
CASSLLGQPTRAFF,TGTGCCAGCAGCTTGTTGGGTCAGCCAACGCGGGCTTTCTTT,NA,TRBJ1-1,TRBV7-4,NA
CASTTGQGPTDTQYF,TGTGCCAGCACCACGGGACAGGGCCCCACAGATACGCAGTATTTT,few,TRBJ2-3,TRBV7-6,TRBD1
CASSLRRAPEETQYF,TGTGCCAGCAGTTTAAGGAGAGCGCCTGAAGAGACCCAGTACTTC,NA,TRBJ2-5,TRBV12-3/TRBV12-4,NA
CASSSAGGNTIYF,TGTGCCAGCAGCTCCGCGGGGGGGAACACCATATATTTT,few,TRBJ1-3,TRBV11-2,NA
CASSLIAVRDAYEQYF,TGTGCCAGCAGCTTAATAGCGGTACGAGACGCCTACGAGCAGTACTTC,once,TRBJ2-7,TRBV7-2,NA
CASSYSGFGSTDTQYF,TGTGCCAGCAGTTACTCGGGGTTCGGATCGACAGATACGCAGTATTTT,NA,TRBJ2-3,TRBV6-5,NA
CASSPWTSGRSYNEQFF,TGCGCCAGCAGCCCCTGGACTAGCGGGAGGTCCTACAATGAGCAGTTCTTC,few,TRBJ2-1,TRBV4-1,TRBD2